This T cell receptor beta chain originates from a study of blood T cells in healthy people across ages. General study points: Without sorted subsets, naive and antigen-experienced compartments could not be conclusively compared.

This clonotype was seen a handful of times. Its antigen is not identified. This CDR3 contains 15 residues. The use of a sample-barcoded 5' primer and a J-beta primer mix characterized a second PCR of about 7 to 12 cycles. TCRdb re-called the 5' RACE reads through MiXCR, storing one row per CDR3 protein. The table records more than 1,400,000 distinct CDR3 sequences, around 39% of them present only once. The sequence came from a young woman in good health. The sequenced sample consisted of blood. The rearrangement uses TRBV21-1 and TRBJ2-3. TRBV21-1 constitutes a pseudogene. The CDR3 DNA is TGTGCCAGCAGCAAATCCGGCCGAAGCACAGATACGCAGTATTTT. Its translation is CASSKSGRSTDTQYF.